The clone carrying this T cell receptor beta chain was seen a few times. Its specificity is unknown. This entry comes from a study of post-analysis software for immune sequencing data. Study results and limitations: Same-batch samples co-clustered strongly by F measure.

The TCR beta cDNA libraries carried unique molecular identifiers. TCRdb reprocessed the PCR reads via MiXCR and lists one record per CDR3 protein. The data show under 200,000 distinct CDR3 sequences, with around 34% seen just once and around 30% held by the top ten. The specimen comprised blood, sampled after autologous hematopoietic stem cell transplantation. This TCR was sampled from a girl aged 5 to 17 with multiple sclerosis.

The DNA for the CDR3 is TGCAGCGCGAGGGCTAGGGACCGTGGATACGAGCAGTACTTC. This codes for CSARARDRGYEQYF. This rearrangement joins TRBV20-1 to TRBJ2-7; D is tentatively TRBD1 or TRBD2 (5 bases each). The CDR3 sequence is 14 residues long. Looked up from germline, CDR1 is DFQATT and CDR2 is SNEGSKA (reference sequence).